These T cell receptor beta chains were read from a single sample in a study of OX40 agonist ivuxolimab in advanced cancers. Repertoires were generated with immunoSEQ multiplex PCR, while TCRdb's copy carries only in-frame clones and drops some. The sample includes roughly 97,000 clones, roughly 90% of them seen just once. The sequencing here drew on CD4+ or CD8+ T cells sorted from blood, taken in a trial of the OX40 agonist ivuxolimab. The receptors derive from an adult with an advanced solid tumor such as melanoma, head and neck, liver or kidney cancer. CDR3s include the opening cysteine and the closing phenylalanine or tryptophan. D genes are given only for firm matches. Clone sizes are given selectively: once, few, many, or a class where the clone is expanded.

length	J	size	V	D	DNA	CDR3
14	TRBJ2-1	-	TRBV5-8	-	TGTGCCAGCAGCTTGGGGACAGCTTACAATGAGCAGTTCTTC	CASSLGTAYNEQFF
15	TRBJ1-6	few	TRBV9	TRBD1	TGTGCCAGCAGCTCCGGACAGGGTGTCAATTCACCCCTCCACTTT	CASSSGQGVNSPLHF
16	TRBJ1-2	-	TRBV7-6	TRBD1	TGTGCCAGCAGCTTAGGCCAACAGGGGGCCACCTATGGCTACACCTTC	CASSLGQQGATYGYTF
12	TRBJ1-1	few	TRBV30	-	TGTGCCTGGAGTGTCGGAGAGACTGAAGCTTTCTTT	CAWSVGETEAFF
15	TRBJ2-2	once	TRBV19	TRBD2	TGTGCCAGTAGTAAAGCGGGAGGGCCAATTGGGGAGCTGTTTTTT	CASSKAGGPIGELFF
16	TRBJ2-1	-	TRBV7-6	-	TGTGCCAGCAGCTCCGAACCCCCAGGGTTGTACAATGAGCAGTTCTTC	CASSSEPPGLYNEQFF
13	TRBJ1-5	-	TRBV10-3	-	TGTGCCATCAGTGAGGACAGGCATCAGCCCCAGCATTTT	CAISEDRHQPQHF
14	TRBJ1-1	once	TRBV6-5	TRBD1	TGTGCCAGCAGTTACTCGTACAGGGGGGTTGAAGCTTTCTTT	CASSYSYRGVEAFF
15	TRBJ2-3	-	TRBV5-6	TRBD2	TGTGCCAGCAGCCCCGATAGCGGGGGGCAAGATACGCAGTATTTT	CASSPDSGGQDTQYF
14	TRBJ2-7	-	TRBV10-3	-	TGTGCCAGGACGGTCCGGGACGGCTCCTACGAGCAGTACTTC	CARTVRDGSYEQYF
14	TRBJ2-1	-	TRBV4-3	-	TGCGCCAGCAGCCAAGCCGTAGCGGCCAATGAGCAGTTCTTC	CASSQAVAANEQFF
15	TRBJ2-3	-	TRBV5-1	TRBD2	TGCGCCAGCAGCTTGTCTAGCGGGAGGACAGATACGCAGTATTTT	CASSLSSGRTDTQYF
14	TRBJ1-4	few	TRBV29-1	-	TGCAGCGTTGTTGGCTGGACAACTAATGAAAAACTGTTTTTT	CSVVGWTTNEKLFF
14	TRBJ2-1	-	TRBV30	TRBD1	TGTGCCTGGAGCACAGGGGTGGCCTACAATGAGCAGTTCTTC	CAWSTGVAYNEQFF
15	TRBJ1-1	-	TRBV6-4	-	TGTGCCAGCAGGGGCCCAATCGGGATGAACACTGAAGCTTTCTTT	CASRGPIGMNTEAFF
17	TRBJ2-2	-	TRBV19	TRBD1	TGTGCCAGTAGTATCCCTAGACAGGGGGCATGGACCGGGGAGCTGTTTTTT	CASSIPRQGAWTGELFF
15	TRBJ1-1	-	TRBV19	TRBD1	TGTGCCAGTAGCTCCTCCGGGACAGGGAACACTGAAGCTTTCTTT	CASSSSGTGNTEAFF
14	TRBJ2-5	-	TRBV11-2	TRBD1	TGTGCCAGCAGCCCCGGGACAGATCAAGAGACCCAGTACTTC	CASSPGTDQETQYF
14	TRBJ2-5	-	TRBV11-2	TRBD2	TGTGCCAGCAGCTCCACGACTAGCGGAGGGTTCCAGTACTTC	CASSSTTSGGFQYF
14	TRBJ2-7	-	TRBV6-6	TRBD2	TGTGCCAGCAGTCGGACTAGCGGAACCTACGAGCAGTACTTC	CASSRTSGTYEQYF
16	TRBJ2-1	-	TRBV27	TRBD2	TGTGCCAAGACTAGCGGGCGTGCCAACTCCTACAATGAGCAGTTCTTC	CAKTSGRANSYNEQFF
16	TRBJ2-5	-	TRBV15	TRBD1	TGTGCCACCAGCAGAGACGCCAGGACAGGGGGAGAGACCCAGTACTTC	CATSRDARTGGETQYF
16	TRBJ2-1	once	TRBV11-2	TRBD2	TGTGCCAGCAGCTTAGTATGGCTAGCGGGGAACAATGAGCAGTTCTTC	CASSLVWLAGNNEQFF
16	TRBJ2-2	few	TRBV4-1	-	TGCGCCAGCAGCCAAGCCAACCTGATAGCGGCCGGGGAGCTGTTTTTT	CASSQANLIAAGELFF
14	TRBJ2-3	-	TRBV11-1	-	TGTGCCAGCAGCTTAGGTCGACTTACAGATACGCAGTATTTT	CASSLGRLTDTQYF
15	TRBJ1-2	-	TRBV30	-	TGTGCCTGGAGTGTACCGGGATTAGCTAACTATGGCTACACCTTC	CAWSVPGLANYGYTF
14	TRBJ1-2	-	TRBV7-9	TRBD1	TGTGCCAGCAGCTTAGCGGGACAGAACTATGGCTACACCTTC	CASSLAGQNYGYTF
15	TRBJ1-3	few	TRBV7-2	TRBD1	TGTGCCAGCAGCCTTTCAGGGGGCTATGGAAACACCATATATTTT	CASSLSGGYGNTIYF
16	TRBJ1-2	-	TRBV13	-	TGTGCCAGCAGCTTGAACCTCAGGGCATCTAACTATGGCTACACCTTC	CASSLNLRASNYGYTF
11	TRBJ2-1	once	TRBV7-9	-	TGTGCCAGCAGCCGATCTACCCAGCAGTTCTTC	CASSRSTQQFF
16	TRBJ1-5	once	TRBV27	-	TGTGCCAGCAGTTTTATCGGGGGAGGGGGCAATCAGCCCCAGCATTTT	CASSFIGGGGNQPQHF
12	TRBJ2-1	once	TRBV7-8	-	TGTGCCAGCAGCCAGGAGTTCAATGAGCAGTTCTTC	CASSQEFNEQFF
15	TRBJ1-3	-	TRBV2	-	TGTGCCAGCAGTGATTTTTTCAGGGCTGGAAACACCATATATTTT	CASSDFFRAGNTIYF
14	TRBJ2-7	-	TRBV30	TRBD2	TGTGCCTGGAGTGGACCGGGACTAGATGACGAGCAGTACTTC	CAWSGPGLDDEQYF
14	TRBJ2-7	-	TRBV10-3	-	TGTGCCATATCGGGGGATGGTAGTGCCTACGAGCAGTACTTC	CAISGDGSAYEQYF
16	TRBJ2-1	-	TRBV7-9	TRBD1	TGTGCCAGCAGCTTCCGGGGACAGGCTGCCTACAATGAGCAGTTCTTC	CASSFRGQAAYNEQFF
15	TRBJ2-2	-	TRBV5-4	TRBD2	TGTGCCAGCAGCCAGGGACTAGCCAACACCGGGGAGCTGTTTTTT	CASSQGLANTGELFF
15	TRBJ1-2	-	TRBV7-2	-	TGTGCCAGCAGCCTTCTGGACGGAGCTAACTATGGCTACACCTTC	CASSLLDGANYGYTF
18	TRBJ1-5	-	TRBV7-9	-	TGTGCCAGCAGCTTAGGGGAAGGGATGGGTTGGGGCAATCAGCCCCAGCATTTT	CASSLGEGMGWGNQPQHF
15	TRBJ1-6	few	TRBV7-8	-	TGTGCCAGCAGCCGCAGGCCCTTGGGCATTTCACCCCTCCACTTT	CASSRRPLGISPLHF
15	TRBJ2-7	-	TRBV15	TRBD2	TGTGCCACCAGCAGAGAGCTAGCGGGAGATAGCGAGCAGTACTTC	CATSRELAGDSEQYF
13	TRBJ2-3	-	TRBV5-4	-	TGTGCCAGCAGCACGGACAGCACAGATACGCAGTATTTT	CASSTDSTDTQYF
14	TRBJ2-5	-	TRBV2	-	TGTGCCAGCAGTGAAGAGGCGGGAATAGAGACCCAGTACTTC	CASSEEAGIETQYF
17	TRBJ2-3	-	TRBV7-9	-	TGTGCCAGCAGCTTAACAAGCGCAGGATCTCGCACAGATACGCAGTATTTT	CASSLTSAGSRTDTQYF
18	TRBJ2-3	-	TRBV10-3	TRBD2	TGTGCCTACCGGGGGCAGGCTAGCGGGATTCCTAGCACAGATACGCAGTATTTT	CAYRGQASGIPSTDTQYF
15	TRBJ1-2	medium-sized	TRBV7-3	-	TGTGCCAGCAGCCCCGGCGGCGGGCGAAACTATGGCTACACCTTC	CASSPGGGRNYGYTF
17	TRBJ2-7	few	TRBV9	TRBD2	TGTGCCAGCACCCACCCCGGACTAGCGGGAGTCTCCTACGAGCAGTACTTC	CASTHPGLAGVSYEQYF
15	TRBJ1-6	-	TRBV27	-	TGTGCCAGCAGAGGAGTGGACTGGTATAATTCACCCCTCCACTTT	CASRGVDWYNSPLHF
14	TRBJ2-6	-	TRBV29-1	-	TGCAGCGTTGAGGCCGATTCTGGGGCCAACGTCCTGACTTTC	CSVEADSGANVLTF
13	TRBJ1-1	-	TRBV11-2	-	TGTGCCAGCAGCTTTTCGGAGAACACTGAAGCTTTCTTT	CASSFSENTEAFF
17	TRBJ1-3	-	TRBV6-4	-	TGTGCCAGCAGTTACTCGTATTGGGCAGGCTCTGGAAACACCATATATTTT	CASSYSYWAGSGNTIYF
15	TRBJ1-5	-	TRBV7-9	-	TGTGCCAGCAGCTTAGCGGGGGGAAGCAATCAGCCCCAGCATTTT	CASSLAGGSNQPQHF
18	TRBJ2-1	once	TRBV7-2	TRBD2	TGTGCCAGCAGCTTAGTGGGGGGACTAGCGGGAGGTAGAGGTGAGCAGTTCTTC	CASSLVGGLAGGRGEQFF